This TCR beta chain was sequenced for a study of shared clonotypes between healthy human individuals. General study points: Large depth notwithstanding, sorted-subset sequencing proved incomplete by rarefaction.

A word on this clone: Antigen specificity is unknown.

There are 15 residues in the CDR3. Germline-derived CDR1 and CDR2 are SQVTM and ANQGSEA. The ends were cut back, 8 bases at V and 6 bases at J, with 22 bases in the middle. Sequenced by immunoSEQ multiplex PCR; TCRdb stores in-frame clones only, minus some. The sample has 2 million to 2.5 million clones, 93% seen once. This sequence joins TRBV29-1 and TRBJ2-2, with D perhaps matching TRBD1 (6 bases). The sample comprised naive CD4+ T cells from PBMCs. The subset is: CD45RA+ positively selected. This TCR came from a man between 18 and 35 years old in good health. Some clones in this sample may be carry-over from other donors' samples. The CDR3 DNA reads TGCAGCCCCCCGGACAGTCCGATGGATCCCGGGGAGCTGTTTTTT. It encodes CSPPDSPMDPGELFF.